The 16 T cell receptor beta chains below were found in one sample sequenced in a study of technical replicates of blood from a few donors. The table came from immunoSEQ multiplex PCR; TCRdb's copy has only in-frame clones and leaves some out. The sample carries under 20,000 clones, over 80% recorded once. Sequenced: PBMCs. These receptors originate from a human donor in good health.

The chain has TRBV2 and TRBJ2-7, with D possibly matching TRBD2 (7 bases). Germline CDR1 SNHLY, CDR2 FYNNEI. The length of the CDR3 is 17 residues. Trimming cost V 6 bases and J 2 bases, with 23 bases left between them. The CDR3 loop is CASRRGAGRVSTYEQYF. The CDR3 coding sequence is TGTGCCAGCAGACGGGGGGCAGGGCGGGTATCAACCTACGAGCAGTACTTC.

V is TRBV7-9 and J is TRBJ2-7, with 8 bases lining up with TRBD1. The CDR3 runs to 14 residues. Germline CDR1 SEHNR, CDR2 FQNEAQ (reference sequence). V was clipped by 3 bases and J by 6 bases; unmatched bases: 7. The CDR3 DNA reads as TGTGCCAGCAGCTTCGGGGCAGGGGGCGGCGAGCAGTACTTC. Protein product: CASSFGAGGGEQYF.

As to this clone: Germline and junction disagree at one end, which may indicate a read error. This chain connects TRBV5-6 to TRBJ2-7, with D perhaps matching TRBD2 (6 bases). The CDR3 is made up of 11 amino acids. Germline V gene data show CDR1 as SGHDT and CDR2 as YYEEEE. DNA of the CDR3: TGTGCCAGCAGCTTGTATCGGGAGACGCACTTC. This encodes CASSLYRETHF.

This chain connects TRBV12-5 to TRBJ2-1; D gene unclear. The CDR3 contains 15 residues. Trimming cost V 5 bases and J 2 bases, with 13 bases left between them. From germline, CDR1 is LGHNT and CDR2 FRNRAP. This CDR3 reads CASGGSHWPYNEQFF. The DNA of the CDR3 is TGTGCTAGTGGTGGTAGCCATTGGCCCTACAATGAGCAGTTCTTC.

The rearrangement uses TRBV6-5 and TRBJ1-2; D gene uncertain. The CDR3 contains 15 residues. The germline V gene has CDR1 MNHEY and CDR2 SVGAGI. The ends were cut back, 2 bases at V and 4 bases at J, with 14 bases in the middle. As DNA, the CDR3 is TGTGCCAGCAGTTACCCCTATGGAGGAACCTATGGCTACACCTTC. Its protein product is CASSYPYGGTYGYTF.

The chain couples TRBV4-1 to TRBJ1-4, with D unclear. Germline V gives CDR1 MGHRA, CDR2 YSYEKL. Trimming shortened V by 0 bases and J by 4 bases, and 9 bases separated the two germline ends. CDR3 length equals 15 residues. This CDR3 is CASSQDKADNEKLFF. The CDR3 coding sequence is TGCGCCAGCAGCCAAGATAAGGCGGATAATGAAAAACTGTTTTTT.

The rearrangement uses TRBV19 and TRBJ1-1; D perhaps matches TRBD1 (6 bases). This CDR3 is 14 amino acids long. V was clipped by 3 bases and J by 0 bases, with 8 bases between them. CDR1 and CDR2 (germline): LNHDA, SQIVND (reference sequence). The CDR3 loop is CASSIGQMNTEAFF. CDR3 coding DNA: TGTGCCAGTAGTATCGGACAGATGAACACTGAAGCTTTCTTT. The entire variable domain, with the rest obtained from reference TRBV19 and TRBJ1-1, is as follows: DGGITQSPKYLFRKEGQNVTLSCEQNLNHDAMYWYRQDPGQGLRLIYYSQIVNDFQKGDIAEGYSVSREKKESFPLTVTSAQKNPTAFYLCASSIGQMNTEAFFGQGTRLTVV.

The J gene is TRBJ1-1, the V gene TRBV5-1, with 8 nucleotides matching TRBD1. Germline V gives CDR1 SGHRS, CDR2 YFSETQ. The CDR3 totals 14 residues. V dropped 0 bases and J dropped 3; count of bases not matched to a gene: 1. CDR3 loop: CASSLAGGYTEAFF. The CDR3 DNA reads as TGCGCCAGCAGCTTGGCAGGGGGCTACACTGAAGCTTTCTTT.

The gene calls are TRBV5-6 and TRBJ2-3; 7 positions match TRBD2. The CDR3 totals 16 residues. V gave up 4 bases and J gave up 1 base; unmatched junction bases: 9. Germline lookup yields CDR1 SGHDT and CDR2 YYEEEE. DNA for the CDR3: TGTGCCAGCAGCCCCGGCGCTAGCGGACGCACAGATACGCAGTATTTT. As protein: CASSPGASGRTDTQYF.

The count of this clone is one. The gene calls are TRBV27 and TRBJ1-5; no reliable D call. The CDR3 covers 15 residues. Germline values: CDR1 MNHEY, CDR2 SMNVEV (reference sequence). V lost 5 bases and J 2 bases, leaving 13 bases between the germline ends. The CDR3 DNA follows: TGTGCCAGCAGTCCCCTCCCTCAGGGCAATCAGCCCCAGCATTTT. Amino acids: CASSPLPQGNQPQHF.

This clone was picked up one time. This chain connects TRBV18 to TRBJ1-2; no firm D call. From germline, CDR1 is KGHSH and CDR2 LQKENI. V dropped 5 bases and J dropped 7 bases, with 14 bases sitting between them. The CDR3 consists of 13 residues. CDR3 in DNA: TGTGCCAGCTCAGAAGCGCCCAATCTTGGCTACACCTTC. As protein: CASSEAPNLGYTF.

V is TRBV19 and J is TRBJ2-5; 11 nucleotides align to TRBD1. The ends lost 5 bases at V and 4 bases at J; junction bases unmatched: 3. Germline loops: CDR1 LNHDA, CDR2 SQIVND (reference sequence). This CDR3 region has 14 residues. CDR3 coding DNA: TGTGCCAGTAGTCAGGGACAGGGGGGAGAGACCCAGTACTTC. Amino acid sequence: CASSQGQGGETQYF.

CDR3 region: CASSYGGAGQPQHF. In nucleotides, the CDR3 is TGTGCCAGCAGTTACGGGGGGGCGGGGCAGCCCCAGCATTTT. The rearrangement joins TRBV6-5 to TRBJ1-5; possibly TRBD1 for D (6 bases). Deletions cut 2 bases from V and 7 bases from J, with 12 bases between. In germline, CDR1 is MNHEY, CDR2 SVGAGI. The CDR3 contains 14 residues.

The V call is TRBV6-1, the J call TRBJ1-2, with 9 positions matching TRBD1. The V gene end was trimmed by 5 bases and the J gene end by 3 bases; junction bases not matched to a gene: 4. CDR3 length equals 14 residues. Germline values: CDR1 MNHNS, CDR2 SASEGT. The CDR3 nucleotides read TGTGCCAGCAGTTTTCGGACAGGGGACTATGGCTACACCTTC. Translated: CASSFRTGDYGYTF.

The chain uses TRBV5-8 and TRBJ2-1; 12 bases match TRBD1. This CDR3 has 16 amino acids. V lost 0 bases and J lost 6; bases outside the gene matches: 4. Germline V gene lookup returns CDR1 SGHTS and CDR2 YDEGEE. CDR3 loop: CASSLDGTGGFNEQFF. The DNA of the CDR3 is TGTGCCAGCAGCTTGGACGGGACAGGGGGCTTCAATGAGCAGTTCTTC.

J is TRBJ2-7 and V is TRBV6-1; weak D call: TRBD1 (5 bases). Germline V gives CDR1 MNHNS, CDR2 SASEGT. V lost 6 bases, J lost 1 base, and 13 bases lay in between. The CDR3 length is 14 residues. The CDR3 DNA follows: TGTGCCAGCAGGCTCCCCGGACAATCCTACGAGCAGTACTTC. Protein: CASRLPGQSYEQYF.